The 27 T cell receptor beta chains listed next were all sequenced from one sample in a study of cytomegalovirus exposure and HLA in healthy donors. It was with 60 Vbeta and 13 Jbeta primers that the PCR ran. Assay: immunoSEQ multiplex PCR; the TCRdb copy retains only in-frame clones and omits some. The table has around 130,000 clones, approximately 67% seen once; the top ten hold 5.5% to 7.5%. The sequencing sample was made of PBMCs. These receptor sequences come from an older woman in good health and CMV-seronegative.

The chain has TRBV6-6 and TRBJ2-7, with 13 bases matching TRBD2. Germline lookup yields CDR1 MNHNY and CDR2 SVGAGI (reference sequence). The CDR3 consists of 15 residues. J lost 7 bases, V lost 2 bases, and 5 bases had no gene match. CDR3 in DNA: TGTGCCAGCAGTTACGGGACTAGCGGGAATCGGGAGCAGTACTTC. Protein product: CASSYGTSGNREQYF.

The V and J genes are TRBV10-3 and TRBJ2-2; 14 bases are a match to TRBD2. CDR3 length: 15 residues. The V gene's germline CDR1 is ENHRY and CDR2 SYGVKD. The trim removed 6 bases at V and 6 bases at J, leaving 3 bases unmatched. The CDR3 sequence: CAIRGLAGVSGELFF. CDR3 coding DNA: TGTGCCATCAGGGGACTAGCGGGAGTATCCGGGGAGCTGTTTTTT.

The chain employs TRBV28 and TRBJ2-4; TRBD2 matches at 14 bases. Per germline, CDR1 MDHEN and CDR2 SYDVKM. The ends lost 4 bases at V and 0 bases at J; junction bases unmatched: 8. This CDR3 spans 19 amino acids. The CDR3 bases are TGTGCCAGCAGTTCAGGGACTAGCGGGAGCCTTCTAGCCAAAAACATTCAGTACTTC. Translated, it gives CASSSGTSGSLLAKNIQYF.

V usage is TRBV29-1 and J usage is TRBJ2-5, with D perhaps given as TRBD1 or TRBD2 (5 bases each). The closer fit of TRBJ2-7 to the DNA end suggests the J call may be wrong. In germline, CDR1 is SQVTM, CDR2 ANQGSEA. The CDR3 consists of 12 residues. The CDR3 loop is CSVSLRGHEQYF. Written as DNA, the CDR3 is TGCAGCGTTTCCCTCCGGGGACACGAGCAGTACTTC.

This clone was counted between two and nine times. Other DNA sequences in the sample encode the same CDR3. This sequence joins TRBV5-1 and TRBJ2-2, with 14 bases aligning to TRBD2. Germline-derived CDR1 and CDR2 are SGHRS and YFSETQ. The CDR3 is made up of 19 amino acids. The V segment lost 2 bases and the J segment 5 bases; nucleotides outside the gene matches: 11. CDR3 in amino acids: CASSFTGTSGRAVTGELFF. CDR3 coding DNA: TGCGCCAGCAGCTTCACCGGGACTAGCGGGAGAGCGGTGACCGGGGAGCTGTTTTTT.

V is TRBV2 and J is TRBJ2-7; 9 bases match TRBD1. The CDR3 is made up of 20 amino acids. Trimming removed 6 bases from V and 6 bases from J; junction bases left unmatched: 27. The germline gives CDR1 SNHLY, CDR2 FYNNEI. CDR3 sequence (DNA): TGTGCCAGCAGGAGGGACAGGGCCCAACAAAAACGCCTCAGACCCTCCGAGCAGTACTTC. The encoded protein is CASRRDRAQQKRLRPSEQYF.

The gene calls are TRBV7-6 and TRBJ2-7; TRBD2 matches 7 bases. Losses at the gene ends were 5 bases for V and 4 bases for J; bases not matched to a gene: 5. CDR1 and CDR2 from the germline V gene are SGHVS and FNYEAQ. The CDR3 is 13 amino acids. The CDR3 region has the DNA TGTGCCAGCAGCCCCGTGGGAGGGTACGAGCAGTACTTC. Encoded protein: CASSPVGGYEQYF.

The V call is TRBV6-5, the J call TRBJ1-5, with D tentatively TRBD1 (6 bases). V was trimmed by 6 bases and J by 2 bases, leaving 14 bases between them. Germline CDR1 reads MNHEY; CDR2 reads SVGAGI. CDR3 length equals 15 residues. CDR3 bases: TGTGCCAGCAGAAAGGGGGGGAGCGGCAATCAGCCCCAGCATTTT. Translation gives CASRKGGSGNQPQHF.

The V gene is TRBV4-2, the J gene TRBJ2-2; a possible D gene is TRBD2 (7 bases). The germline V gene has CDR1 LGHNA and CDR2 YNFKEQ. This CDR3 region has 16 residues. The V gene lost 3 bases and the J gene lost 4 bases, with 15 bases spanning the gap. CDR3 sequence reads: CASSQKGGASTGELFF. CDR3 nucleotides: TGTGCCAGCAGCCAGAAGGGGGGGGCGAGCACCGGGGAGCTGTTTTTT.

The chain recombines TRBV6-4 with TRBJ2-3; 11 bases align to TRBD2. The trim removed 4 bases at V and 0 bases at J, leaving 3 bases unmatched. This CDR3 spans 16 amino acids. From germline, CDR1 is MRHNA and CDR2 SNTAGT. CDR3 sequence: CASSGGLAASTDTQYF. The DNA of the CDR3 is TGTGCCAGCAGTGGGGGACTAGCGGCTAGCACAGATACGCAGTATTTT.

The chain carries TRBV6-1 and TRBJ2-7, with a weak D call TRBD2 (5 bases). CDR3 length: 14 amino acids. Germline lookup yields CDR1 MNHNS and CDR2 SASEGT. V was cut by 3 bases and J by 5 bases, with 14 bases left in between. CDR3 bases: TGTGCCAGCAGTGATGGTCTAGCTTACAACGAGCAGTACTTC. It is translated as CASSDGLAYNEQYF.

The V and J genes are TRBV27 and TRBJ2-3, with 7 positions matching TRBD2. The V and J ends lost 7 bases and 0 bases, in that order; junction bases with no gene match: 7. The V gene's germline CDR1 is MNHEY and CDR2 SMNVEV (reference sequence). This CDR3 has 15 residues. The CDR3: CASKYQRESTDTQYF. As DNA, the CDR3 is TGTGCCAGCAAGTACCAGCGGGAAAGCACAGATACGCAGTATTTT.

This chain connects TRBV19 to TRBJ2-1, with D possibly matching TRBD1 (6 bases). Trimming left V 5 bases short and J 4 bases short, with 18 bases between. CDR3 length: 16 residues. The V gene's germline CDR1 is LNHDA and CDR2 SQIVND (reference sequence). The CDR3 DNA reads TGTGCCAGTAGTTCTTCTCCGGGACAACTTTACAATGAGCAGTTCTTC. Protein sequence: CASSSSPGQLYNEQFF.

This clone was recorded only once. A read error is likely, as this CDR3 ends without the conserved phenylalanine or tryptophan. The rearrangement links TRBV6-5 to TRBJ1-2, with D maybe TRBD1 (6 bases). There are 15 residues in the CDR3. Germline values: CDR1 MNHEY, CDR2 SVGAGI. Trimming left V 6 bases short and J 2 bases short, with 16 bases between. The CDR3 DNA reads as TGTGCCAGCAGAGGGGGGGCAGGATTCAACTATGGCTACACCCTC. Translating it yields CASRGGAGFNYGYTL.

The chain couples TRBV7-9 to TRBJ2-5; unclear D gene. The tail of the sequence fits TRBJ2-7 better, so the J call may be wrong. The V gene's germline CDR1 is SEHNR and CDR2 FQNEAQ (reference sequence). CDR3 size: 14 residues. The CDR3 here is CASGPSGLPYEQYF. The CDR3 DNA sequence: TGTGCCAGTGGCCCTTCTGGGCTTCCCTACGAGCAGTACTTC.

The genes are TRBV4-3 and TRBJ1-6; D gene unclear. This CDR3 contains 16 residues. CDR1 is LGHNA, CDR2 YSLEER, per germline. Trimming removed 3 bases from V and 0 bases from J, with 9 bases in between. In DNA form, the CDR3 reads TGCGCCAGCAGCCACACTGTCCCCTCCTATAATTCACCCCTCCACTTT. It specifies CASSHTVPSYNSPLHF.

The chain has TRBV5-1 and TRBJ2-5; 10 positions agree with TRBD2. The J call may be wrong; the DNA end is better matched by TRBJ2-7. This CDR3 has 15 amino acids. The germline gives CDR1 SGHRS, CDR2 YFSETQ. For the CDR3, the DNA is TGCGCCAGCAGCACCGGGGCTAGCGGGAGCTACGAGCAGTACTTC. Protein: CASSTGASGSYEQYF.

The chain carries TRBV15 and TRBJ2-3; D possibly corresponds to TRBD1 (5 bases). Germline lookup yields CDR1 LNHNV and CDR2 YYDKDF (reference sequence). V lost 3 bases to trimming and J lost 2 bases, with 15 bases between them. This CDR3 region has 16 residues. This chain's CDR3 is CATSSDHRQYTDTQYF. The DNA of the CDR3 is TGTGCCACCAGCAGCGACCACCGACAGTACACAGATACGCAGTATTTT.

Only one count was recorded for this clone. J is TRBJ2-7 and V is TRBV19; 11 nucleotides line up with TRBD1. Germline trimming cut 3 bases from V and 2 bases from J; bases unmatched to any gene: 3. Germline V gene data show CDR1 as LNHDA and CDR2 as SQIVND (reference sequence). The CDR3 is made up of 15 amino acids. CDR3 in amino acids: CASSIGQGAPYEQYF. CDR3 nucleotides: TGTGCCAGTAGTATTGGACAGGGGGCCCCCTACGAGCAGTACTTC.

This chain connects TRBV25-1 to TRBJ1-3; TRBD1 matches at 10 bases. Germline V gene sequence: CDR1 MGHDK, CDR2 SYGVNS. V gave up 6 bases and J gave up 2 bases; unmatched junction bases: 4. This CDR3 comprises 15 residues. The CDR3 protein is CASSQTGGTGNTIYF. The CDR3 DNA is TGTGCCAGCAGCCAGACAGGGGGCACTGGAAACACCATATATTTT.

In nucleotides, the CDR3 is TGTGCCAGCAGCCAGAGCGAGACCCAGTACTTC. This gives the protein CASSQSETQYF. The chain employs TRBV14 and TRBJ2-5; D gene unclear. Germline V gene lookup returns CDR1 SGHDN and CDR2 FVKESK. The CDR3 sequence is 11 residues long. Trimming cost V 3 bases and J 5 bases, with 4 bases left between them. Looking up the rest from reference TRBV14 and TRBJ2-5 gives the full variable domain: EAGVTQFPSHSVIEKGQTVTLRCDPISGHDNLYWYRRVMGKEIKFLLHFVKESKQDESGMPNNRFLAERTGGTYSTLKVQPAELEDSGVYFCASSQSETQYFGPGTRLLVL.

In its sample, this clone was seen a few times. This chain uses TRBV28 with TRBJ1-1, with D hard to call. The CDR3 covers 16 residues. V gave up 5 bases and J gave up 5 bases, with 21 bases separating them. Germline V lookup: CDR1 MDHEN, CDR2 SYDVKM. The CDR3 nucleotides read TGTGCCAGCAGTCAAAGAAGCCTCCTTCTGCGGACTGAAGCTTTCTTT. This sequence encodes CASSQRSLLLRTEAFF.

The gene calls are TRBV7-2 and TRBJ1-4; 8 nucleotides align to TRBD1. V gave up 0 bases and J gave up 2 bases; unmatched junction bases: 8. Germline V CDR1 and CDR2: SGHTA, FQGNSA. CDR3 length: 18 amino acids. The CDR3 sequence: CASSLAATGAGTNEKLFF. The DNA of the CDR3 is TGTGCCAGCAGCTTAGCCGCGACAGGGGCTGGGACTAATGAAAAACTGTTTTTT. The variable domain in full, with the rest retrieved from reference TRBV7-2 and TRBJ1-4, is GAGVSQSPSNKVTEKGKDVELRCDPISGHTALYWYRQSLGQGLEFLIYFQGNSAPDKSGLPSDRFSAERTGGSVSTLTIQRTQQEDSAVYLCASSLAATGAGTNEKLFFGSGTQLSVL.

This clone was seen only a few times. The chain couples TRBV7-5 to TRBJ1-5; TRBD1, as called in the table, went unchecked against the DNA. TRBV7-5 is deemed a pseudogene. The CDR3 sequence is 17 residues long. This CDR3 reads CVRSLVNSTVFHQPQHF. CDR3 DNA sequence: TGTGTCAGAAGCTTAGTTAACTCGACAGTGTTCCATCAGCCCCAGCATTTT.

The J gene is TRBJ2-5, the V gene TRBV10-3, with 7 bases that match TRBD2. With 4 bases clipped from V and 2 bases from J, the junction kept 10 bases outside the gene matches. This CDR3 is built from 16 residues. CDR1 and CDR2 from the germline V gene are ENHRY and SYGVKD. This CDR3 reads CAISGEMRGSQETQYF. CDR3 in DNA: TGTGCCATCAGTGGCGAGATGCGGGGGTCTCAAGAGACCCAGTACTTC.

The V call is TRBV5-1, the J call TRBJ1-1, with 8 positions matching TRBD1. V was clipped by 4 bases and J by 2 bases; unmatched bases: 7. Germline CDR1 reads SGHRS; CDR2 reads YFSETQ. The CDR3 totals 15 residues. The CDR3 sequence: CASSGIQGANTEAFF. The CDR3 nucleotides are TGCGCCAGCAGCGGGATTCAGGGGGCTAACACTGAAGCTTTCTTT.

The genes are TRBV5-1 and TRBJ2-1; tentatively, D is TRBD2 (5 bases). The V gene lost 3 bases and the J gene lost 0 bases, with 13 bases spanning the gap. The CDR3 extends over 16 amino acids. CDR1 SGHRS and CDR2 YFSETQ come from the germline V gene. CDR3 loop: CASSSQTGSSYNEQFF. In DNA, the CDR3 is TGCGCCAGCAGCTCCCAAACGGGGAGCTCCTACAATGAGCAGTTCTTC.